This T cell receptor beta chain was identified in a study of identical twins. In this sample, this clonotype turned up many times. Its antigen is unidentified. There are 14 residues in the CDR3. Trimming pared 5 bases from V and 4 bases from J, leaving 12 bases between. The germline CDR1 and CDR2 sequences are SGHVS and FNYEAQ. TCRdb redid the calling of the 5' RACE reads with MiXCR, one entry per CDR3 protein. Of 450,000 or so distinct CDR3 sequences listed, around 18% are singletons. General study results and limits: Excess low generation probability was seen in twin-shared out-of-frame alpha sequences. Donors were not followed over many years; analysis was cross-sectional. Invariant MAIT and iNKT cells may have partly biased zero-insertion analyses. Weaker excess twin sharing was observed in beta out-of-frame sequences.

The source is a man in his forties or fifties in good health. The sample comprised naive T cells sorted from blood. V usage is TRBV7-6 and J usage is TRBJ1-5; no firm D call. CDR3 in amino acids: CASSPGPTNQPQHF. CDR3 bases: TGTGCCAGCAGCCCGGGTCCTACGAATCAGCCCCAGCATTTT.